This TCR beta chain is drawn from a study of STAT5B mutations in CD4+ large granular lymphocyte leukemia (dated by TCRdb to the early 2020s). Notes on the research overall: Among the healthy controls, the CDR3 'QG' motif was associated with a particular HLA allele. The study compared the TCRbeta repertoires of patients with CD4+ T-cell large granular lymphocyte leukemia against those of healthy blood donors. Flow cytometry on FACSCanto II or FACSVerse showed that the purified fractions were more than 95% pure among lymphocytes.

Paper-wide results and their limitations: The data were not HLA-matched, and the higher clonality in CD4+ T-LGLL than in CD8+ T-LGLL could be due to the relatively small sample size. TRBV06-family usage was enriched among the top patient clones (8/27) compared with healthy controls (2/35). CD4-sorted patient repertoires appeared more clonal than healthy CD4+ repertoires, and this difference persisted after removing the putative leukemic clones. Main leukemic clonotypes were private to each patient, although approximately 26% appeared at low frequency in other patients' non-leukemic repertoires.

The immunoSEQ assay at survey resolution was used to sequence TCRbeta rearrangements from genomic DNA. Processing in the source paper ran as follows. In the TCR sequencing data, the smallest productive clonotype frequency that could be detected was 2.59 x 10-5. Only productive TCRbeta rearrangements, meaning sequences that were complete and in-frame, were kept for the analyses. Simpson clonality, calculated in the immunoSEQ Analyzer version 3.0, was used as the measure of sample clonality. Clones were grouped by frequency into very rare, small, medium, large (1-20%) or hyperexpanded (>20%) categories. OLGA 1.2.3 estimated generation probabilities, VDJtools produced V-gene circos plots, VDJdb was queried for specificities, and GLIPH identified CDR3 motifs. This is the immuneACCESS table as TCRdb keeps it, with only in-frame sequences that have V and J called. A part of the clones is gone; compared with another copy, unresolved V genes explain less than half, and the rest is unexplained. That table furnishes V, J and clone size, whereas the DNA furnished D and trimming. This sample has about 31,000 clones in its table, and roughly 74% of those were observed once. The ten largest clones take up 0.8% to 1.2% of the sample.

Buffy coats from 35 to 45 blood donors, supplied by the Finnish Red Cross blood service, were used as healthy controls. All TCR-sequenced material derived from peripheral blood: patient blood samples and healthy donor buffy coats. Peripheral blood mononuclear cells were isolated by Ficoll-Hypaque gradient centrifugation. CD4+ cells were purified magnetically from the buffy coats of healthy controls. The Gentra Puregene Cell and Tissue kit was used to extract genomic DNA, and a Qubit 2.0 fluorometer was used to measure the amount of genomic DNA. Notes on this clone: This receptor's antigen is unknown. Base qualities are missing; no much larger clone stands one base away.

Taken from the germline V gene, the CDR1 and CDR2 loops are SGDLS and YYNGEE. Trimming removed 1 base from V and 7 bases from J; the gene matches leave 10 bases unexplained. Including cysteine and phenylalanine, the CDR3 has 17 amino acids. Only CDR3 DNA remains: 51 bases, in frame from the first base. This receptor chain uses TRBV9 and TRBJ1-6; 8 bases in the junction line up with TRBD1. The sample comprised CD4+ T cells from blood buffy coats. This TCR was recovered from a human donor in good health. The CDR3 has the sequence CASSVSAQGAGNSPLHF. DNA sequence: TGTGCCAGCAGCGTATCGGCCCAGGGGGCTGGGAATTCACCCCTCCACTTT.